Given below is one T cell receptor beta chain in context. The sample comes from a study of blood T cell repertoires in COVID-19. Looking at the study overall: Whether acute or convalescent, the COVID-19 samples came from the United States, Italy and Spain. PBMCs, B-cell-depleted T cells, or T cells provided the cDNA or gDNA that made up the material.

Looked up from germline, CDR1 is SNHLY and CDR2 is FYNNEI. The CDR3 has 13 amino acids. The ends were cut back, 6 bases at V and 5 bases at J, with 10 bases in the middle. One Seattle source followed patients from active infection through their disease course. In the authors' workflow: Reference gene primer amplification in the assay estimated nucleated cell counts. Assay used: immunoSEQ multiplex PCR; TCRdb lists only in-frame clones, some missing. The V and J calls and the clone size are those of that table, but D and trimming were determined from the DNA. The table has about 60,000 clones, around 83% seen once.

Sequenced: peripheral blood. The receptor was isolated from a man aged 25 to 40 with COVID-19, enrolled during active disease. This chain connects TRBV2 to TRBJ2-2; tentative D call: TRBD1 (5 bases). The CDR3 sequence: CASSIRETGELFF. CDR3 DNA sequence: TGTGCCAGCAGCATCAGGGAAACCGGGGAGCTGTTTTTT.